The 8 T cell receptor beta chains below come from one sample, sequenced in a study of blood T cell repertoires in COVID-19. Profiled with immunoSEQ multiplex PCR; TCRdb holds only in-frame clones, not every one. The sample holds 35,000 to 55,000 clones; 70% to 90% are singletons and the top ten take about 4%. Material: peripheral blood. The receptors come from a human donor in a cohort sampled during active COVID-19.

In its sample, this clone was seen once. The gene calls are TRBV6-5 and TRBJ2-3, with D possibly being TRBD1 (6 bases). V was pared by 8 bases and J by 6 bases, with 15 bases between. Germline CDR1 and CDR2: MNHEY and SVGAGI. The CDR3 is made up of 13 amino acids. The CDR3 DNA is TGTGCCAGCTGGGCGACAGGCCCGGATACGCAGTATTTT. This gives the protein CASWATGPDTQYF.

The DNA of the CDR3 is TGCGCCAGCAGCTTGACCGGGAGGGACACCGGGGAGCTGTTTTTT. Amino acids: CASSLTGRDTGELFF. The J gene is TRBJ2-2, the V gene TRBV5-1; 8 nucleotides agree with TRBD2. Germline-derived CDR1 and CDR2 are SGHRS and YFSETQ. The CDR3 sequence is 15 residues long. The J segment lost 3 bases and the V segment lost 1 base, leaving 2 bases of the junction unmatched.

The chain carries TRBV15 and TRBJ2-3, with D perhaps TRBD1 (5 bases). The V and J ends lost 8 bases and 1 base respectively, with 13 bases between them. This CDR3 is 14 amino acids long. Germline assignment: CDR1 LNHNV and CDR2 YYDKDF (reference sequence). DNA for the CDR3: TGTGCCACCGCTTCCCAGGGTGGCACAGATACGCAGTATTTT. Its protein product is CATASQGGTDTQYF. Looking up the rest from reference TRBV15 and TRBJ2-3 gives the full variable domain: DAMVIQNPRYQVTQFGKPVTLSCSQTLNHNVMYWYQQKSSQAPKLLFHYYDKDFNNEADTPDNFQSRRPNTSFCFLDIRSPGLGDTAMYLCATASQGGTDTQYFGPGTRLTVL.

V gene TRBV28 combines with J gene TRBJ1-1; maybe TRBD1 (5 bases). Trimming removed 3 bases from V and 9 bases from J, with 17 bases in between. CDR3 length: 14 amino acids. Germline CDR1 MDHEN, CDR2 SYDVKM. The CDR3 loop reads CASSFDDSGGKAFF. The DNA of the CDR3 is TGTGCCAGCAGTTTTGACGATTCCGGGGGGAAAGCTTTCTTT.

CDR3 bases: TGTGCCAGTAGTACGCGGCGGGGGGATAGCACAGATACGCAGTATTTT. Its protein is CASSTRRGDSTDTQYF. The chain uses TRBV19 and TRBJ2-3; 8 nucleotides line up with TRBD2. CDR1 and CDR2 (germline): LNHDA, SQIVND (reference sequence). The trim removed 4 bases at V and 0 bases at J, leaving 6 bases unmatched. The CDR3 length is 16 residues.

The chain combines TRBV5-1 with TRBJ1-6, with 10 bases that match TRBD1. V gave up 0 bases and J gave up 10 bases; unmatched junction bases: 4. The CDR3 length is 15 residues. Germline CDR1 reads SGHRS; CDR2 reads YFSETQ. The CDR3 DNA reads TGCGCCAGCAGCTTGGCGGGACAGGGGAGATCACCCCTCCACTTT. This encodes CASSLAGQGRSPLHF.

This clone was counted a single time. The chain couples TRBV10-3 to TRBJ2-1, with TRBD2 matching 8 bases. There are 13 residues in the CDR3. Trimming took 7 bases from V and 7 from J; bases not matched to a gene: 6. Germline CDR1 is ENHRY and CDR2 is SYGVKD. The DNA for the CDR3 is TGTGCCATCACCGGGGGGGAGTGGAATGAGCAGTTCTTC. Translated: CAITGGEWNEQFF.

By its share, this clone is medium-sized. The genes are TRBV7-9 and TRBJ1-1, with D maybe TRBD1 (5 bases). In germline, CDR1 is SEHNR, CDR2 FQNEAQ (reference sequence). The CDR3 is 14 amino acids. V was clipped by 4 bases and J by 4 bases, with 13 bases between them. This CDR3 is CASSWEGVGTEAFF. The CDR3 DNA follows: TGTGCCAGCAGCTGGGAAGGGGTGGGCACTGAAGCTTTCTTT.